The 17 T cell receptor beta chains presented below share a single source sample, sequenced in a study of radiotherapy plus CTLA-4 blockade in lung cancer. Generated by immunoSEQ multiplex PCR, the TCRdb table keeps only in-frame clones and is missing some. The sample records some 110,000 clones, over 65% being singletons. The material was peripheral blood, obtained from a patient treated with radiotherapy plus ipilimumab. These TCRs come from a human donor with non-small cell lung cancer that progressed on radiotherapy plus ipilimumab. Some clones in this sample may be carry-over from other donors' samples.

The rearrangement links TRBV7-9 to TRBJ1-2; D remains ambiguous. The CDR3 sequence is 14 residues long. The V end was cut by 5 bases, the J end by 5 bases, with 15 bases between. Germline lookup yields CDR1 SEHNR and CDR2 FQNEAQ (reference sequence). As DNA, the CDR3 is TGTGCCAGCAGCCCCGAAAGCTGGTTATATGGCTACACCTTC. As protein: CASSPESWLYGYTF.

This chain joins TRBV6-4 and TRBJ2-7; 7 bases map to TRBD1. J gave up 1 base and V 5 bases, and 8 bases lay outside the gene matches. Per germline, CDR1 MRHNA and CDR2 SNTAGT. This CDR3 region has 15 residues. CDR3 region: CASSFPTGKSYEQYF. In nucleotides, the CDR3 is TGTGCCAGCAGTTTCCCGACAGGGAAGTCCTACGAGCAGTACTTC.

CDR3 loop: CAISDQGASQETQYF. In nucleotides, the CDR3 is TGTGCCATCAGTGATCAGGGGGCCAGTCAAGAGACCCAGTACTTC. The rearrangement links TRBV10-3 to TRBJ2-5, with TRBD1 matching 8 bases. CDR1 is ENHRY, CDR2 SYGVKD, per germline. The J segment lost 2 bases and the V segment lost 3 bases, leaving 5 bases of the junction unmatched. The CDR3 covers 15 residues.

The rearrangement uses TRBV5-1 and TRBJ2-5; 7 bases align to TRBD1. Germline-derived CDR1 and CDR2 are SGHRS and YFSETQ. CDR3 length: 15 residues. With V trimmed by 0 bases and J by 2 bases, 4 bases remained unmatched. The CDR3 sequence: CASSLDGTEQETQYF. DNA for the CDR3: TGCGCCAGCAGCTTGGATGGGACAGAACAAGAGACCCAGTACTTC.

The V and J genes are TRBV4-3 and TRBJ1-1, with 8 bases matching TRBD1. V dropped 4 bases and J dropped 2; count of bases not matched to a gene: 6. The germline CDR1 and CDR2 sequences are LGHNA and YSLEER. This CDR3 region has 15 residues. Written as DNA, the CDR3 is TGCGCCAGCAGCCTCCGGACAGGGATAAACACTGAAGCTTTCTTT. This translates into CASSLRTGINTEAFF.

This clone appeared once. This sequence joins TRBV18 and TRBJ1-2, with TRBD1 matching 9 bases. The CDR3 is made up of 13 amino acids. Germline CDR1 and CDR2: KGHSH and LQKENI. J lost 6 bases, V lost 5 bases, and 4 bases had no gene match. As DNA, the CDR3 is TGTGCCAGCTCAACACAGGGGGCCCATGGCTACACCTTC. Its translation is CASSTQGAHGYTF.

This clone came up a few times. The V and J genes are TRBV6-6 and TRBJ2-6, with TRBD1 as a possible D gene (6 bases). V was trimmed by 2 bases and J by 1 base, leaving 9 bases between them. Looked up from germline, CDR1 is MNHNY and CDR2 is SVGAGI (reference sequence). This CDR3 has 16 residues. CDR3 nucleotides: TGTGCCAGCAGTTACCAACAGGGTTCTGGGGCCAACGTCCTGACTTTC. It is translated as CASSYQQGSGANVLTF.

This chain joins TRBV6-1 and TRBJ1-4, with TRBD1 as a possible D gene (5 bases). V gave up 1 base and J gave up 11 bases, with 11 bases separating them. The CDR3 totals 13 residues. CDR1 is MNHNS, CDR2 SASEGT, per germline. For the CDR3, the DNA is TGTGCCAGCAGTGAAGGCAATGGGGGGAAACTGTTTTTT. Translating it yields CASSEGNGGKLFF.

In this sample, this clone turned up a few times. The CDR3 here is CASSLETPGQGKQYF. CDR3 in DNA: TGTGCCAGCTCACTCGAGACTCCGGGACAGGGGAAGCAGTACTTC. The V and J genes are TRBV18 and TRBJ2-7, with TRBD1 matching over 10 bases. CDR3 length: 15 amino acids. Germline V lookup: CDR1 KGHSH, CDR2 LQKENI. The V gene end was trimmed by 4 bases and the J gene end by 8 bases; junction bases not matched to a gene: 11.

This clone has a handful of counts. The genes are TRBV6-6 and TRBJ2-2, with 7 bases aligning to TRBD1. Per germline, CDR1 MNHNY and CDR2 SVGAGI (reference sequence). With 5 bases clipped from V and 2 bases from J, the junction kept 8 bases outside the gene matches. The CDR3 is 16 amino acids. CDR3 in amino acids: CASSQQGRSNTGELFF. The CDR3 DNA is TGTGCCAGCAGTCAACAGGGGCGGTCTAACACCGGGGAGCTGTTTTTT.

The chain has TRBV29-1 and TRBJ2-7, with TRBD1 identical over 7 bases. The CDR3 runs 12 residues. J was trimmed by 3 bases and V by 7 bases; bases with no gene match: 6. CDR1 is SQVTM, CDR2 ANQGSEA, per germline. CDR3: CSAAGQVYEQYF. The CDR3 DNA reads TGCAGCGCTGCTGGACAGGTCTACGAGCAGTACTTC.

V is TRBV28 and J is TRBJ1-5, with D perhaps TRBD1 (5 bases). Germline V gene sequence: CDR1 MDHEN, CDR2 SYDVKM. The CDR3 covers 18 residues. Deletions cut 5 bases from V and 0 bases from J, with 20 bases between. This CDR3 reads CASSIIPRDLLSNQPQHF. The CDR3 DNA follows: TGTGCCAGCAGTATAATCCCCCGGGACCTTCTTAGCAATCAGCCCCAGCATTTT.

The genes are TRBV27 and TRBJ2-2, with D possibly TRBD1 on 6 matching bases. V was clipped by 3 bases and J by 4 bases, with 12 bases between them. This CDR3 is built from 15 residues. Looked up from germline, CDR1 is MNHEY and CDR2 is SMNVEV (reference sequence). The CDR3 here is CASSFRGKGTGELFF. For the CDR3, the DNA is TGTGCCAGCAGTTTTAGGGGGAAGGGCACCGGGGAGCTGTTTTTT.

The chain carries TRBV4-1 and TRBJ2-4; no firm D call. The CDR3 covers 15 residues. Germline V CDR1 and CDR2: MGHRA, YSYEKL. V was pared by 4 bases and J by 4 bases, with 14 bases between. CDR3 nucleotides: TGCGCCAGCAGCCCACCCTTCACACCTAAAAACATTCAGTACTTC. Its translation is CASSPPFTPKNIQYF.

V gene TRBV7-9 combines with J gene TRBJ2-7; D not certain. The CDR3 covers 16 residues. Germline CDR1 is SEHNR and CDR2 is FQNEAQ (reference sequence). V shed 1 base and J shed 0 bases, with 13 bases lying between them. The CDR3 coding sequence is TGTGCCAGCAGCTTAGTCGGAGAGAAAAGCTCCTACGAGCAGTACTTC. This encodes CASSLVGEKSSYEQYF.

This chain joins TRBV7-2 and TRBJ2-3, with D maybe TRBD2 (7 bases). The CDR3 length is 14 residues. V lost 8 bases to trimming and J lost 1 base, with 13 bases between them. Per the germline V gene, CDR1 is SGHTA and CDR2 is FQGNSA. The CDR3 region has the DNA TGTGCCAGCGCGCGGGGGCGTGGCACAGATACGCAGTATTTT. It yields the protein CASARGRGTDTQYF.

The V gene is TRBV28, the J gene TRBJ1-5; D is unresolved. The germline V gene encodes CDR1 MDHEN and CDR2 SYDVKM. V lost 6 bases to trimming and J lost 4 bases, with 13 bases between them. The CDR3 runs 14 residues. The DNA for the CDR3 is TGTGCCAGCAGGGGAGAGGTCGCAAATCAGCCCCAGCATTTT. As protein: CASRGEVANQPQHF.